A selection of T cell receptor beta chains follows, all from one sample in a study of cytomegalovirus exposure and HLA in healthy donors. Produced via immunoSEQ multiplex PCR; TCRdb's table is partial and in-frame only. Altogether some 200,000 clones are present, approximately 82% being singletons, with the ten largest covering 0.6% to 0.7%. The sequenced sample consisted of PBMCs. These receptor sequences come from a man between 18 and 29 years old in good health and CMV-seronegative. Each CDR3 is given with its conserved first and last residue. Each record gives: V gene, J gene, D gene, clone size, CDR3 DNA, CDR3 protein. D genes are given only for firm matches. Some rows mark clone size as missing; the rest say once, few, many or name a class of expanded clone.

V: TRBV2
J: TRBJ1-5
D: NA
size: NA
DNA: TGTGCCAGCAGTAAGGAGGGAGGCAATCAGCCCCAGCATTTT
CDR3: CASSKEGGNQPQHF

V: TRBV18
J: TRBJ2-1
D: NA
size: NA
DNA: TGTGCCAGCTCACCACAGGGGGCCTACAATGAGCAGTTCTTC
CDR3: CASSPQGAYNEQFF

V: TRBV6-5
J: TRBJ1-2
D: TRBD1
size: NA
DNA: TGTGCCAGCACAGGACAGGGTCCCTATGGCTACACCTTC
CDR3: CASTGQGPYGYTF

V: TRBV29-1
J: TRBJ2-2
D: NA
size: NA
DNA: TGCAGCGGCCGGGGTGAGACCGGGGAGCTGTTTTTT
CDR3: CSGRGETGELFF

V: TRBV7-6
J: TRBJ2-7
D: TRBD2
size: NA
DNA: TGTGCCAGCAGCTTATCGGGGGGGCCAGCCTCCTACGAGCAGTACTTC
CDR3: CASSLSGGPASYEQYF

V: TRBV18
J: TRBJ2-7
D: TRBD2
size: few
DNA: TGTGCCAGCTCACCCGATTCTAGCGGGGTCTCCTACGAGCAGTACTTC
CDR3: CASSPDSSGVSYEQYF

V: TRBV6-5
J: TRBJ2-3
D: NA
size: NA
DNA: TGTGTCCCGAACCCAGGGAAAGATACGCAGTATTTT
CDR3: CVPNPGKDTQYF

V: TRBV30
J: TRBJ1-1
D: TRBD1
size: NA
DNA: TGTGCCTGGAGTGTACCTCCGGGACAGGGGAGTTTT
CDR3: CAWSVPPGQGSF

V: TRBV6-5
J: TRBJ2-7
D: TRBD2
size: NA
DNA: TGTGCCAGCAGTTACGGGAGGGCTCCCTACGAGCAGTACTTC
CDR3: CASSYGRAPYEQYF

V: TRBV4-1
J: TRBJ1-2
D: TRBD1
size: NA
DNA: TGCGCCAGCAGCCCGCAACCAGGACAGGGCTATGGCTACACCTTC
CDR3: CASSPQPGQGYGYTF

V: TRBV5-1
J: TRBJ1-1
D: TRBD1
size: NA
DNA: TGCGCCAGCAGCCCGATCACAGGGGTTAGGACTGAAGCTTTCTTT
CDR3: CASSPITGVRTEAFF

V: TRBV7-9
J: TRBJ2-3
D: NA
size: once
DNA: TGTGCCAGCAGCTCCGGACATAACACAGATACGCAGTATTTT
CDR3: CASSSGHNTDTQYF

V: TRBV7-9
J: TRBJ1-6
D: TRBD1
size: NA
DNA: TGTGCCAGCAGCTTACAGGGGGCTAATTCACCCCTCCACTTT
CDR3: CASSLQGANSPLHF

V: TRBV5-4
J: TRBJ2-7
D: NA
size: NA
DNA: TGTGCCAGCACCCTGATGGGGGCTACCTACGAGCAGTACTTC
CDR3: CASTLMGATYEQYF

V: TRBV6-1
J: TRBJ1-1
D: NA
size: NA
DNA: TGTGCCAGCAGTGAGCGAGTCGCTATCGTGGCTTTCTTT
CDR3: CASSERVAIVAFF

V: TRBV14
J: TRBJ2-7
D: TRBD2
size: NA
DNA: TGTGCCAGCAGCCGAGGGACTAGCGGGAATTGGCAGTACTTC
CDR3: CASSRGTSGNWQYF

V: TRBV30
J: TRBJ1-1
D: NA
size: NA
DNA: TGTGCCTGGAGTGTACTAGGAGGTATGAACACTGAAGCTTTCTTT
CDR3: CAWSVLGGMNTEAFF

V: TRBV5-8
J: TRBJ2-3
D: TRBD1
size: NA
DNA: TGTGCCAGCAGCCCGGGACAGTCTAGCACAGATACGCAGTATTTT
CDR3: CASSPGQSSTDTQYF

V: TRBV2
J: TRBJ1-5
D: TRBD1
size: NA
DNA: TGTGCCAGCAGTACACCCCGGGGACAGGGGCGGAATCAGCCCCAGCATTTT
CDR3: CASSTPRGQGRNQPQHF

V: TRBV9
J: TRBJ2-7
D: NA
size: NA
DNA: TGTGCCAGCCCTCGGTGGGAGCCATCGGGGGAGCAGTACTTC
CDR3: CASPRWEPSGEQYF

V: TRBV29-1
J: TRBJ1-2
D: NA
size: NA
DNA: TGCAGCGTTGCTCCTAGCTCTGTGGAGGGCTACACCTTC
CDR3: CSVAPSSVEGYTF

V: TRBV5-1
J: TRBJ2-5
D: NA
size: NA
DNA: TGCGCCAGCAGCTCGTCGGGAGGGGGCATGACTGGAGAGACCCAGTACTTC
CDR3: CASSSSGGGMTGETQYF

V: TRBV18
J: TRBJ2-2
D: NA
size: NA
DNA: TGTGCCAGCTCACCGCAGGAAACCGGGGAGCTGTTTTTT
CDR3: CASSPQETGELFF

V: TRBV5-4
J: TRBJ2-7
D: TRBD1
size: NA
DNA: TGTGCCAGCAGCGCCGGGACAGGGTCCTACGAGCAGTACTTC
CDR3: CASSAGTGSYEQYF

V: TRBV27
J: TRBJ2-1
D: NA
size: NA
DNA: TGTGCCAGCAGTCTGTTCGGTGAGCAGTTCTTC
CDR3: CASSLFGEQFF

V: TRBV5-1
J: TRBJ2-3
D: NA
size: NA
DNA: TGCGCCAGCAGCTTTGCGACAGTCACAGATACGCAGTATTTT
CDR3: CASSFATVTDTQYF

V: TRBV10-3
J: TRBJ1-3
D: TRBD1
size: NA
DNA: TGTGCCGCCGGGACAGGGGACGGTGGAAACACCATATATTTT
CDR3: CAAGTGDGGNTIYF

V: TRBV29-1
J: TRBJ2-1
D: NA
size: NA
DNA: TGCAGCGTCCAAGTCCCGCCTACTAGTTACAATGAGCAGTTCTTC
CDR3: CSVQVPPTSYNEQFF

V: TRBV19
J: TRBJ2-7
D: TRBD1
size: NA
DNA: TGTGCCAGTAGTATCCAATCCGGGACAGCCTACGAGCAGTACTTC
CDR3: CASSIQSGTAYEQYF

V: TRBV6-6
J: TRBJ2-7
D: TRBD1
size: NA
DNA: TGTGCCAGCAGTACGGGGACAGGGTCTTGGGAGCAGTACTTC
CDR3: CASSTGTGSWEQYF

V: TRBV6-5
J: TRBJ2-1
D: TRBD2
size: NA
DNA: TGTGCCAGCAGTTACTCCGCTAGCGGGAGAAACAATGAGCAGTTCTTC
CDR3: CASSYSASGRNNEQFF

V: TRBV20-1
J: TRBJ2-3
D: NA
size: NA
DNA: TGCAGTGCCACTAGGGAAGTTAGGCAGTATTTT
CDR3: CSATREVRQYF

V: TRBV2
J: TRBJ1-2
D: NA
size: once
DNA: TGTGCCAGTGATCTGGCCCGCACGAATACAAATGGCTACACCTTC
CDR3: CASDLARTNTNGYTF

V: TRBV5-1
J: TRBJ1-4
D: NA
size: NA
DNA: TGCGCCAGCAGCTTGGATTACGGAACTAATGAAAAACTGTTTTTT
CDR3: CASSLDYGTNEKLFF

V: TRBV5-1
J: TRBJ2-7
D: TRBD2
size: NA
DNA: TGCGCCAGCAGCTGGGGGACTAGCGGGGCGAGCTCCTACGAGCAGTACTTC
CDR3: CASSWGTSGASSYEQYF

V: TRBV7-9
J: TRBJ1-5
D: NA
size: NA
DNA: TGTTCCAGCAGCTTAGCGGAAAGGGGGGGTCAGCCCCAGCATTTT
CDR3: CSSSLAERGGQPQHF

V: TRBV19
J: TRBJ1-5
D: TRBD1
size: few
DNA: TGTGCCAGTAGTCCTCTTCAGGGGGGCAGTCAGCCCCAGCATTTT
CDR3: CASSPLQGGSQPQHF

V: TRBV5-4
J: TRBJ2-5
D: TRBD1
size: once
DNA: TGTGCCAGCAGCCCACCACCGACAGGGGAAGAGACCCAGTACTTC
CDR3: CASSPPPTGEETQYF

V: TRBV18
J: TRBJ1-3
D: NA
size: NA
DNA: TGTGCCAGCTCGCAAGGACAGACCGGAAACACCATATATTTT
CDR3: CASSQGQTGNTIYF

V: TRBV6-4
J: TRBJ2-1
D: TRBD2
size: NA
DNA: TGTGCCAGCAGTGTTAAGGGAGGGGACTACAATGAGCAGTTCTTC
CDR3: CASSVKGGDYNEQFF

V: TRBV28
J: TRBJ2-1
D: TRBD2
size: NA
DNA: TGTGCCAGCAGCCCTCGGACTAGCGGGAGTAATGAGCAGTTCTTC
CDR3: CASSPRTSGSNEQFF

V: TRBV18
J: TRBJ1-5
D: NA
size: few
DNA: TGTGCCAGCTCACCGGCCTGGCCAGTCGCCGGGGTCAGTCAGCCCCAGCATTTT
CDR3: CASSPAWPVAGVSQPQHF

V: TRBV7-9
J: TRBJ1-1
D: TRBD1
size: once
DNA: TGTGCCAGCAGCTTAGCGCTTGGGGGACAGGGGAACAGAGCTTTCTTT
CDR3: CASSLALGGQGNRAFF

V: TRBV30
J: TRBJ1-2
D: TRBD1
size: NA
DNA: TGTGCCTGGACCACCCAGGGGGCAGCCTATGGCTACACCTTC
CDR3: CAWTTQGAAYGYTF

V: TRBV5-1
J: TRBJ2-1
D: TRBD1
size: NA
DNA: TGCGCCAGCAGCTTGGGGGGGACAGGGGGATACAATGAGCAGTTCTTC
CDR3: CASSLGGTGGYNEQFF

V: TRBV25-1
J: TRBJ2-1
D: TRBD1
size: NA
DNA: TGTGCCAGCAGTGAGGACAGGCCGGGGCAGTTCTTC
CDR3: CASSEDRPGQFF

V: TRBV7-9
J: TRBJ1-6
D: TRBD1
size: NA
DNA: TGTGCCAGCAGTTCACCGGGACAGGGGAATAGATCACCCCTCCACTTT
CDR3: CASSSPGQGNRSPLHF